The rows below give T cell receptor beta chains drawn from one sample of a study of blood T cell repertoires in COVID-19. Clones were read by immunoSEQ multiplex PCR, and TCRdb kept only the in-frame ones, dropping some. The sample records over 120,000 clones, roughly 82% being singletons. Source material: peripheral blood. The source of these receptors is a human donor in a cohort sampled during active COVID-19. Both conserved end residues are part of each CDR3. D genes are given only for firm matches. Clone size is given for some rows only: seen once, a few or many times, or a class if the clone is expanded.

J | size | D | V | DNA | CDR3
TRBJ1-1 | . | TRBD1 | TRBV7-2 | TGTGCCAGCAGCTTCCCCGGGACAGGGAACACTGAAGCTTTCTTT | CASSFPGTGNTEAFF
TRBJ2-3 | . | . | TRBV5-1 | TGCGCCAGCAGCTTACAAGCTAGTACAGATACGCAGTATTTT | CASSLQASTDTQYF
TRBJ1-2 | . | TRBD1 | TRBV3-1/TRBV3-2 | TGTGCCAGCAGCCAGGGGGGACAGGGAGGCTATGGCTACACCTTC | CASSQGGQGGYGYTF
TRBJ1-1 | . | . | TRBV7-2 | TGTGCCAGCAGCTCGCGGACAGTGGGTAGCACTGAAGCTTTCTTT | CASSSRTVGSTEAFF
TRBJ2-5 | . | . | TRBV5-4 | TGTGCCAGCAGGCTAGCGATTCAAGAGACCCAGTACTTC | CASRLAIQETQYF
TRBJ2-6 | . | . | TRBV6-5 | TGTGCCAGCAGTTACCGAGGGAGCTCTGGGGCCAACGTCCTGACTTTC | CASSYRGSSGANVLTF
TRBJ1-3 | . | . | TRBV18 | TGTGCCAGCTCACCACTATCAGTAAGCTCTGGAAACACCATATATTTT | CASSPLSVSSGNTIYF
TRBJ2-1 | . | . | TRBV7-7 | TGTGCTAGCAGCTTAGCGTCGGGTAGCTCCTACAATGAGCAGTTCTTC | CASSLASGSSYNEQFF
TRBJ1-5 | once | . | TRBV6-1 | TGTGCCAGCAGTGGAGAGAACCACGGGTTCGGTCAGCCCCAGCATTTT | CASSGENHGFGQPQHF
TRBJ1-4 | once | TRBD1 | TRBV2 | TGTGCCAGCAGTAGACAGGGGCGGGAAAAACTGTTTTTT | CASSRQGREKLFF
TRBJ2-3 | . | . | TRBV7-9 | TGTGCCAGCAGCCCCCGGGGTTCTAGCACAGATACGCAGTATTTT | CASSPRGSSTDTQYF
TRBJ2-7 | . | . | TRBV9 | TGTGCCAGCAGCGTAGGGGCCACAGGACCCTACGAGCAGTACTTC | CASSVGATGPYEQYF
TRBJ2-5 | . | TRBD2 | TRBV2 | TGTGCCAGCGGCGGGAGGGCCCTGGAGACCCAGTACTTC | CASGGRALETQYF
TRBJ1-4 | . | . | TRBV5-1 | TGCGCCAGCAGCTTGGAGGGGGACCCCAGCAGCGAAAAACTGTTTTTT | CASSLEGDPSSEKLFF
TRBJ1-2 | . | . | TRBV6-1 | TGTGCCAGCAGTGAAGGGTGGAATCGGGACTATGGCTACACCTTC | CASSEGWNRDYGYTF
TRBJ2-3 | . | . | TRBV2 | TGTGCCACCCGAACTCCGGACTCCGCGCAGTATTTT | CATRTPDSAQYF
TRBJ1-1 | . | . | TRBV6-5 | TGTGCCAGCAGGGACGGGGATTTAGGGGCTTTCTTT | CASRDGDLGAFF
TRBJ2-4 | few | . | TRBV9 | TGTGCCAGCAGCGTAGGGGAACCGGGTGGGCCGGGGGACATTCAGTACTTC | CASSVGEPGGPGDIQYF
TRBJ1-5 | . | . | TRBV15 | TGTGCCACCAGCAGGTTCTCAACAGGGAACAATCAGCCCCAGCATTTT | CATSRFSTGNNQPQHF
TRBJ2-3 | . | TRBD2 | TRBV28 | TGTGCCAGCATTGGAGCGGGACGTGGAGATACGCAGTATTTT | CASIGAGRGDTQYF
TRBJ2-1 | . | TRBD2 | TRBV10-2 | TGCGCCAGCATTGATAGCGGGAGCCACAATGAGCAGTTCTTC | CASIDSGSHNEQFF
TRBJ2-1 | once | TRBD1 | TRBV18 | TGTGCCAGCCCGGGGACAGGGCATGGTGAGCAGTTCTTC | CASPGTGHGEQFF
TRBJ1-5 | . | TRBD1 | TRBV24-1 | TGTGCCACCAGTGCCTCAGGACAGGGGGATCAGCCCCAGCATTTT | CATSASGQGDQPQHF
TRBJ2-7 | few | TRBD1 | TRBV5-1 | TGCGCCAGCAGCATTCAACAGGGGGCGGCGGACGAGCAGTACTTC | CASSIQQGAADEQYF
TRBJ1-3 | . | TRBD1 | TRBV18 | TGTGCCAGCTCACTGGACGGACAGGGTGGAAACACCATATATTTT | CASSLDGQGGNTIYF
TRBJ1-1 | . | TRBD1 | TRBV29-1 | TGCAGCGTCTTCCCCTTAACCGGGACAGGGAACACTGAAGCTTTCTTT | CSVFPLTGTGNTEAFF